These 2 T cell receptor beta chains share one sample of origin, sequenced in a study of shared T cell receptors in the human thymus. Profiling relied on immunoSEQ multiplex PCR, and the TCRdb table lists in-frame clones only, not all of them. The sample contains 640,000 or so clones, 80% to 90% of which appear only once. The data were also submitted as part of a second study, on human thymus T cells.

The sequenced sample was thymocytes. All receptors come from a boy younger than two with a congenital heart defect.

The chain joins TRBV27 to TRBJ2-4, with 7 nucleotides matching TRBD2. J was trimmed by 4 bases and V by 5 bases; bases with no gene match: 17. The CDR3 length is 18 residues. CDR1 is MNHEY, CDR2 SMNVEV, per germline (reference sequence). CDR3 nucleotides: TGTGCCAGCAGTCCAAAGGGCCTAGCGGAGATTCTGAAAAACATTCAGTACTTC. Its protein product is CASSPKGLAEILKNIQYF.

The chain is built from TRBV18 and TRBJ2-7, with 13 bases lining up with TRBD2. Germline-derived CDR1 and CDR2 are KGHSH and LQKENI. Unmatched junction bases numbered 14, after V lost 6 bases and J lost 0 bases. The CDR3 is 19 residues long. CDR3 residues: CASSPGTSGTQRGSYEQYF. The DNA for the CDR3 is TGTGCCAGCTCTCCCGGGACTAGCGGGACACAACGGGGCTCCTACGAGCAGTACTTC.